The 30 T cell receptor beta chains listed next were all sequenced from one sample in a study of blood T cell repertoires in COVID-19. The protocol was immunoSEQ multiplex PCR, while the TCRdb copy is restricted to in-frame clones and leaves out a portion. The sample shows tens of thousands of clones, about 90% of them seen only once. Sequencing was done on a sample of peripheral blood. These receptors originate from a man of 80 years or more in a cohort sampled during active COVID-19.

In this sample, this clone turned up once. This chain links TRBV14 with TRBJ2-5; TRBD2 is a possible D gene (6 bases). The CDR3 extends over 15 amino acids. Between the trimmed V and J ends, which lost 4 bases and 2 bases, there was a span of 14 bases. Germline V CDR1 and CDR2: SGHDN, FVKESK. The CDR3 loop reads CASSPSPGGQETQYF. CDR3 nucleotides: TGTGCCAGCAGCCCATCCCCTGGGGGGCAAGAGACCCAGTACTTC.

The chain couples TRBV24-1 to TRBJ2-1; 7 bases fit TRBD2. Germline V lookup: CDR1 KGHDR, CDR2 SFDVKD. Trimming cost V 3 bases and J 13 bases; bases outside gene matches: 2. This CDR3 is built from 11 residues. In DNA form, the CDR3 reads TGTGCCACCAGTGATGGGGGGGAACAGTTCTTC. Protein sequence: CATSDGGEQFF.

The chain recombines TRBV6-1 with TRBJ2-5, with D unclear. Per germline, CDR1 MNHNS and CDR2 SASEGT. Trimming removed 1 base at V and 8 bases at J, with 11 bases between. The length of the CDR3 is 13 residues. Here the CDR3 reads CASSEVPERTQYF. In DNA, the CDR3 is TGTGCCAGCAGTGAAGTTCCGGAGAGAACCCAGTACTTC.

This clone appeared once. The chain links TRBV2 to TRBJ1-1; 7 bases are shared with TRBD1. Per germline, CDR1 SNHLY and CDR2 FYNNEI. This CDR3 contains 14 residues. Trimming took 5 bases from V and 1 from J; bases not matched to a gene: 4. This CDR3 reads CASSNHRGNTEAFF. The CDR3 DNA follows: TGTGCCAGCAGTAACCACAGGGGGAACACTGAAGCTTTCTTT.

This clone has just a few counts. This chain connects TRBV5-6 to TRBJ2-1; D possibly corresponds to TRBD2 (6 bases). Germline V gene data show CDR1 as SGHDT and CDR2 as YYEEEE. The CDR3 length is 16 residues. V lost 2 bases and J 6 bases, leaving 18 bases between the germline ends. CDR3 DNA: TGTGCCAGCAGCTTTATCTCGGGGGTTACCCTCAATGAGCAGTTCTTC. This sequence encodes CASSFISGVTLNEQFF.

This chain connects TRBV4-1 to TRBJ1-1; TRBD1 is a possible D gene (5 bases). V lost 7 bases to trimming and J lost 4 bases, with 22 bases between them. Germline V gene lookup returns CDR1 MGHRA and CDR2 YSYEKL. The CDR3 is made up of 16 amino acids. The CDR3 DNA reads TGCGCCAGCACCTCAGCCGTCAGGGTTGGCGGCACTGAAGCTTTCTTT. Protein product: CASTSAVRVGGTEAFF.

V gene TRBV4-2 combines with J gene TRBJ2-3; TRBD2 agrees at 9 bases. The V and J ends lost 1 base and 3 bases, in that order; junction bases with no gene match: 8. From germline, CDR1 is LGHNA and CDR2 YNFKEQ. This CDR3 contains 17 residues. The CDR3: CASSQVAGGLGTDTQYF. CDR3 nucleotide sequence: TGTGCCAGCAGCCAAGTTGCGGGGGGGCTTGGGACAGATACGCAGTATTTT.

The rearrangement uses TRBV29-1 and TRBJ2-1, with TRBD1 matching 9 bases. From germline, CDR1 is SQVTM and CDR2 ANQGSEA. V dropped 4 bases and J dropped 3; count of bases not matched to a gene: 7. The CDR3 loop spans 15 amino acids. The CDR3 DNA reads TGCAGCGTTGGGGACAGGGTCGGACTCTACAATGAGCAGTTCTTC. This sequence encodes CSVGDRVGLYNEQFF.

The J gene is TRBJ1-1, the V gene TRBV6-5; D is ambiguous. This CDR3 is 13 amino acids long. Germline V gene lookup returns CDR1 MNHEY and CDR2 SVGAGI. The V and J ends lost 10 bases and 0 bases respectively, with 12 bases between them. In nucleotides, the CDR3 is TGTGCCATTCACTCAGGAATGAACACTGAAGCTTTCTTT. Its translation: CAIHSGMNTEAFF.

This chain uses TRBV29-1 with TRBJ1-2; D is uncertain. The germline gives CDR1 SQVTM, CDR2 ANQGSEA. V lost 1 base, J lost 9 bases, and 12 bases lay in between. This CDR3 is 12 amino acids long. As DNA, the CDR3 is TGCAGCGTTGAAGGTCAGTTTCAGAGCTACACCTTC. It specifies CSVEGQFQSYTF.

The V gene is TRBV6-2 or TRBV6-3, the J gene TRBJ1-4, with TRBD1 identical over 7 bases. Losses at the gene ends were 5 bases for V and 5 bases for J; bases not matched to a gene: 5. This CDR3 spans 14 amino acids. Germline CDR1 is MNHEY and CDR2 is SVGEGT. The CDR3 is CASSRQGLNEKLFF. CDR3 DNA sequence: TGTGCCAGCAGTAGACAGGGTCTGAATGAAAAACTGTTTTTT.

The chain recombines TRBV5-6 with TRBJ1-1; 7 positions agree with TRBD1. The V gene's germline CDR1 is SGHDT and CDR2 YYEEEE. This CDR3 comprises 16 residues. V trimming: 4 bases; J trimming: 1 base; junction bases outside the gene matches: 10. The CDR3 DNA reads as TGTGCCAGCAGCGATCCGCCGGGACAGAGGAACACTGAAGCTTTCTTT. This codes for CASSDPPGQRNTEAFF.

The chain joins TRBV4-1 to TRBJ2-2, with a weak D call TRBD2 (6 bases). Germline V gene sequence: CDR1 MGHRA, CDR2 YSYEKL. Trimming pared 0 bases from V and 2 bases from J, leaving 13 bases between. This CDR3 is 17 amino acids long. The CDR3: CASSQEGGAINTGELFF. CDR3 sequence (DNA): TGCGCCAGCAGCCAAGAAGGAGGGGCCATTAACACCGGGGAGCTGTTTTTT.

The genes are TRBV12-5 and TRBJ1-4, with D tentatively TRBD1 (5 bases). Looked up from germline, CDR1 is LGHNT and CDR2 is FRNRAP. The CDR3 is made up of 17 amino acids. V lost 4 bases and J 0 bases, leaving 15 bases between the germline ends. The CDR3: CASGSGLRTSTNEKLFF. Written as DNA, the CDR3 is TGTGCTAGTGGTTCCGGCCTAAGGACATCAACTAATGAAAAACTGTTTTTT.

The chain combines TRBV21-1 with TRBJ1-4. TRBV21-1 is reported as a pseudogene. This CDR3 is 16 amino acids long. The CDR3: CASSKYGEGTNEKLFF. In DNA form, the CDR3 reads TGTGCCAGCAGCAAGTATGGAGAGGGAACTAATGAAAAACTGTTTTTT.

Notes on this clone: Other DNA variants within this sample encode the same CDR3. This chain connects TRBV7-2 to TRBJ2-5; D gene uncertain. CDR1 and CDR2 from the germline V gene are SGHTA and FQGNSA. Trimming removed 6 bases at V and 2 bases at J, with 4 bases between. The CDR3 runs 11 residues. CDR3 in DNA: TGTGCCAGCAGTCTTCAAGAGACCCAGTACTTC. This codes for CASSLQETQYF.

This clone came up once. The rearrangement links TRBV11-2 to TRBJ2-1, with 10 positions matching TRBD2. Losses at the gene ends were 2 bases for V and 3 bases for J; bases not matched to a gene: 4. Germline loops: CDR1 SGHAT, CDR2 FQNNGV. CDR3 length: 16 amino acids. The CDR3 loop is CASSLTSGNIYNEQFF. The CDR3 DNA reads TGTGCCAGCAGCTTAACTAGCGGGAATATCTACAATGAGCAGTTCTTC.

The genes are TRBV5-1 and TRBJ1-2; 8 nucleotides align to TRBD1. CDR1 is SGHRS and CDR2 is YFSETQ in the germline V gene. V lost 2 bases to trimming and J lost 5 bases; unmatched junction nucleotides: 5. CDR3 length: 14 residues. The CDR3 DNA is TGCGCCAGCAGCTTCCGGGACAGGAATTATGGCTACACCTTC. It encodes CASSFRDRNYGYTF.

This chain joins TRBV20-1 and TRBJ2-3, with 8 positions matching TRBD2. Trimming removed 3 bases from V and 3 bases from J; junction bases left unmatched: 8. The CDR3 has 15 amino acids. Germline loops: CDR1 DFQATT, CDR2 SNEGSKA (reference sequence). Here the CDR3 DNA reads TGCAGTGCTAGTGGGGGTACGGGGGGGACAGATACGCAGTATTTT. This codes for CSASGGTGGTDTQYF.

This clone was detected only once. The V and J genes are TRBV18 and TRBJ1-2; D not certain. This CDR3 spans 13 amino acids. V lost 3 bases, J lost 3 bases, and 8 bases lay in between. CDR1 is KGHSH and CDR2 is LQKENI in the germline V gene. The CDR3 bases are TGTGCCAGCTCACCCGGAGCGGACTATGGCTACACCTTC. Its translation: CASSPGADYGYTF.

V gene TRBV4-3 combines with J gene TRBJ1-2; a possible D gene is TRBD1 (5 bases). CDR3 length equals 16 residues. The V gene's germline CDR1 is LGHNA and CDR2 YSLEER. V lost 0 bases and J lost 3, with 14 bases in between. CDR3: CASSQDWGGTDYGYTF. The DNA for the CDR3 is TGCGCCAGCAGCCAAGATTGGGGGGGGACGGACTATGGCTACACCTTC.

The rearrangement joins TRBV12-5 to TRBJ2-1, with D perhaps TRBD2 (6 bases). CDR3 length: 14 amino acids. Looked up from germline, CDR1 is LGHNT and CDR2 is FRNRAP. V lost 3 bases to trimming and J lost 12 bases, with 18 bases between them. Written as DNA, the CDR3 is TGTGCTAGTGGTTTCTCCGGACTACCGGCGTTGCAGTTCTTC. This sequence encodes CASGFSGLPALQFF.

J is TRBJ1-2 and V is TRBV27; D may be TRBD1 (6 bases). From germline, CDR1 is MNHEY and CDR2 SMNVEV (reference sequence). The CDR3 extends over 15 amino acids. V was trimmed by 5 bases and J by 4 bases, leaving 17 bases between them. The CDR3 DNA sequence: TGTGCCAGCAGTGGAGGGGGGGGGCTGGGCTATGGCTACACCTTC. It specifies CASSGGGGLGYGYTF.

The CDR3: CASSSGLAGGPKSGTQYF. The CDR3 DNA follows: TGCGCCAGCAGTTCGGGACTAGCGGGGGGCCCCAAGAGTGGGACCCAGTACTTC. The chain couples TRBV5-1 to TRBJ2-5; 15 nucleotides agree with TRBD2. V lost 5 bases, J lost 7 bases, and 15 bases stayed unmatched. The germline gives CDR1 SGHRS, CDR2 YFSETQ. CDR3 size: 18 residues.

The chain links TRBV10-2 to TRBJ2-6; D gene ambiguous. Germline CDR1 WSHSY, CDR2 SAAADI. The V gene lost 5 bases and the J gene lost 0 bases, with 5 bases spanning the gap. This CDR3 is built from 14 residues. DNA of the CDR3: TGCGCCAGCAGTTGGCACTCTGGGGCCAACGTCCTGACTTTC. This codes for CASSWHSGANVLTF.

Points on this clone: An end of the junction does not agree with germline; a read error may underlie this. This CDR3 is also generated by other DNA sequences in the sample. The chain couples TRBV9 to TRBJ2-3, with 8 bases fitting TRBD2. The CDR3 sequence is 15 residues long. Germline values: CDR1 SGDLS, CDR2 YYNGEE. The CDR3 loop is CASSVGGAGGDTQYF. CDR3 DNA sequence: TGCGCCAGCAGCGTAGGGGGGGCGGGAGGAGATACGCAGTATTTT.

The chain uses TRBV18 and TRBJ1-2; the match to TRBD1 covers 7 bases. This CDR3 region has 16 residues. Germline values: CDR1 KGHSH, CDR2 LQKENI. The J segment lost 1 base and the V segment lost 6 bases, leaving 11 bases of the junction unmatched. Here the CDR3 DNA reads TGTGCCAGCTCCCCTCCGGAGGGGGCTCTTAACTATGGCTACACCTTC. This gives the protein CASSPPEGALNYGYTF.

The chain recombines TRBV27 with TRBJ2-7, with D possibly matching TRBD2 (5 bases). The germline V gene has CDR1 MNHEY and CDR2 SMNVEV (reference sequence). The V end was cut by 6 bases, the J end by 3 bases, with 15 bases between. The CDR3 has 14 residues. CDR3 sequence (DNA): TGTGCCAGCAGCTCGAAGACTACCCACTACGAGCAGTACTTC. Its translation is CASSSKTTHYEQYF.

In its sample, this clone was seen once. V gene TRBV19 combines with J gene TRBJ2-7, with D perhaps matching TRBD1 (6 bases). The length of the CDR3 is 13 residues. The germline V gene encodes CDR1 LNHDA and CDR2 SQIVND (reference sequence). Trimming removed 4 bases at V and 3 bases at J, with 10 bases between. DNA for the CDR3: TGTGCCAGTAGTACCGAGGGACACTACGAGCAGTACTTC. It is translated as CASSTEGHYEQYF. The full variable domain, completed using reference TRBV19 and TRBJ2-7, is DGGITQSPKYLFRKEGQNVTLSCEQNLNHDAMYWYRQDPGQGLRLIYYSQIVNDFQKGDIAEGYSVSREKKESFPLTVTSAQKNPTAFYLCASSTEGHYEQYFGPGTRLTVT.

This clone was found once. This chain connects TRBV5-5 to TRBJ1-6; D is ambiguous. Trimming removed 4 bases at V and 6 bases at J, with 14 bases between. This CDR3 comprises 15 residues. The germline CDR1 and CDR2 sequences are SGHKS and YYEKEE (reference sequence). CDR3 DNA: TGTGCCAGCAGCCTCAGTCCCAGTATTAATTCACCCCTCCACTTT. Protein sequence: CASSLSPSINSPLHF.